The present entry profiles one TCR beta chain with its context. The table lists this clone with a count of one. It lacks a known antigen. No base qualities exist here, and no much larger clone lies one base off it. The sample originates from a study of long-term antiretroviral therapy in people with HIV (dated by TCRdb to the early 2020s). Looking at the study overall: The earliest samples were collected about a decade before the 2015 WHO recommendation for immediate ART, when ART was typically delayed until CD4 counts fell. This retrospective serial study examined whether starting ART and sustained HIV suppression were associated with changes in the composition and diversity of the TRB repertoire in peripheral blood. From some 33 adults with confirmed HIV infection, the cohort provided 192 cryopreserved PBMC samples, gathered serially across a mean of around six years (range 1-12). Among the 30 or so participants with HIV, approximately 10 were female. Test extractions of a monoclonal T-cell line alongside 30 to 35 polyclonal samples showed no cross-contamination during QIAcube processing.

Reading the germline V gene gives CDR1 SQVTM and CDR2 ANQGSEA. From cysteine to phenylalanine, the CDR3 is 14 amino acids long. Only CDR3 DNA remains: 42 bases, in frame from the first base. Trimming removed 7 bases from V and 0 bases from J, leaving 13 bases between the germline ends. The immunoSEQ hsTCRB v3.0 assay was used at survey level resolution for TRB variable region sequencing. The targeted TRB sequencing depth was roughly 40,000-55,000 T-cell genomes per sample. TRB libraries were pooled and sequenced on an Illumina MiSeq using a v3 150-cycle kit. The original methods were these. Repertoire analysis was performed in R inside a reproducible Nextflow workflow that covered QC, data transformation and analysis. LymphoSeq2, an R package for exploring AIRR-Seq data, was used to implement the custom analyses. A few samples that yielded fewer than 5000 total TRB sequences were excluded, so that 150 to 200 HIV repertoires were analyzed. Of the approximately 190 retained HIV repertoires, approximately 57 were collected before and approximately 130 after ART initiation. Repertoires were downsampled to 5000 TRB nucleotide sequences, and summary statistics were averaged over 100 downsampling iterations. Only TRB sequences with CDR3 regions of at least seven amino acids were retained for analysis. Two measures captured diversity: a Shannon entropy-derived clonality score and the Gini coefficient. In repertoire networks, the top 5000 CDR3 amino acid sequences were linked whenever an edit distance of one separated two sequences. Antigen specificity groups and MHC restriction were predicted for TRB CDR3 amino acid sequences with GLIPH2. To flag known associations with CMV, EBV, HIV or tissue antigens, CDR3 amino acid sequences were compared against VDJdb and McPAS-TCR. Pre-ART, post-ART and control groups were compared with Wilcoxon signed-rank tests and Holm-Bonferroni correction. Sourced from immuneACCESS, this table was stored by TCRdb with only in-frame sequences that have V and J called. A share of the clones is absent; for the studies checked, an unresolved V gene accounts for under half, and the remainder has no known explanation. V and J calls and clone size are given by that table; D and trimming were obtained from the DNA. The sample includes 25,000 to 35,000 clones, with just under 80% observed a single time. The ten largest clones add up to roughly 8% of the sample.

To be included, a participant needed at least one PBMC sample from before ART initiation plus at least two post-ART samples. Every participant with HIV received treatment in the United States of America. Before DNA extraction, cryopreserved samples of roughly 1-10 million PBMC were thawed and washed. At the time of the earliest PBMC sample, participants with HIV were aged between roughly 23 and 60 years. Per participant, PBMC samples came from 1-4 timepoints prior to ART initiation and 2-8 timepoints following ART initiation, for a median of 7 samples. Serial HIV viral load, CD4+ T-cell count, ART history and demographic data were obtained for every participant. A Qiagen kit on a QIAcube was used to extract genomic DNA from unsorted PBMC, with samples processed in batches of 12. Overall results and qualifications from the work: ART initiation was associated with a significant increase in TRB diversity, but diversity stayed significantly below transplant donor controls even after long-term ART. Compared with controls, HIV repertoires had narrower CDR3 length ranges, and the network structure pointed to an antigen-experienced repertoire that shifted only slightly toward naive after ART. Unsorted PBMC were profiled instead of sorted CD4+ and CD8+ T cells because pre-ART samples had limited cell numbers. The samples span the years 2004 to 2017, and the ART regimens used at that time may not be as effective as current regimens. The repertoire was dominated across all time points by expanded TRB clones identified before ART initiation, although this dominance was seen to fluctuate and to decrease in many PLHIV after ART. Inferences about post-ART repertoire changes are limited because no data were available on ART adherence, viral resistance or therapy changes. Owing to limited PBMC availability, only the TCR beta chain was sequenced, without alpha chain pairing.

The chain joins TRBV29-1 to TRBJ2-1; the D gene may be TRBD1 or TRBD2, since each aligns over 5 bases. This sample comprised unsorted PBMCs, obtained 3.1 years after starting antiretroviral therapy. The receptor was derived from a woman in her 50s with HIV. In nucleotides, the sequence is TGCAGCGCGACCAGGGACCCCTCCTACAATGAGCAGTTCTTC. Its coded protein is CSATRDPSYNEQFF.